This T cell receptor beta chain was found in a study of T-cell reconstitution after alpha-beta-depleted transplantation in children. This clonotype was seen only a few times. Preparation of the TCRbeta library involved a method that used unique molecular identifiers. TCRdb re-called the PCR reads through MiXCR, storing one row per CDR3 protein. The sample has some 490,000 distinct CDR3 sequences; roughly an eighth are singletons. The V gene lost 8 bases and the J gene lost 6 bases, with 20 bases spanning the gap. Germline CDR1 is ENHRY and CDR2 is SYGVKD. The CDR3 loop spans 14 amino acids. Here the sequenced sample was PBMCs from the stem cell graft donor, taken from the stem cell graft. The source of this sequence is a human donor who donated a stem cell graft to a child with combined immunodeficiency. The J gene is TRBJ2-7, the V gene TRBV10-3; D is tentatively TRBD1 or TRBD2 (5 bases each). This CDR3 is CAIGAPRGAGEQYF. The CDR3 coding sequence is TGTGCCATCGGGGCTCCGAGGGGCGCGGGCGAGCAGTACTTC.